The next 14 T cell receptor beta chains were all read from a single sample in a study of prognosis after radiotherapy for stage I lung cancer. The study amplified the TCR beta CDR3 region from genomic DNA. This amplification was carried out by two rounds of multiplex PCR. Primers targeting each individual TRBV and TRBJ gene were applied in first-round PCR. Each CDR3 protein is one row after TCRdb ran MiXCR on the multiplex PCR reads. The sample consists of over 10,000 distinct CDR3 sequences, about 50% of them appearing once. The sequences come from PBMCs, collected before or after stereotactic body radiation therapy (not recorded which). These TCRs come from a donor at least 50 years old with non-small cell lung cancer.

In its sample, this clonotype ranks as medium-sized (0.01 to 0.1%). The CDR3: CNAATPGTDTDTQYF. CDR3 in DNA: TGCAATGCCGCAACCCCCGGGACAGACACAGATACGCAGTATTTT. The chain has TRBV20-1 and TRBJ2-3; 7 bases agree with TRBD1. The CDR3 sequence is 15 residues long. Germline CDR1 DFQATT, CDR2 SNEGSKA (reference sequence).

This clonotype is medium-sized (0.01 to 0.1%) within its sample. This rearrangement joins TRBV2 to TRBJ2-1; no definite D call. Trimming removed 7 bases at V and 0 bases at J, with 7 bases between. Germline CDR1 SNHLY, CDR2 FYNNEI. The CDR3 has 13 amino acids. CDR3 sequence reads: CASTDGSYNEQFF. In DNA form, the CDR3 reads TGTGCCAGCACCGACGGCTCCTACAATGAGCAGTTCTTC.

This chain joins TRBV6-1 and TRBJ2-1; 14 bases map to TRBD2. Trimming at V came to 2 bases and at J to 7 bases, leaving 16 bases not matched to a gene. The CDR3 spans 20 residues. Germline CDR1 reads MNHNS; CDR2 reads SASEGT. The CDR3 sequence is CASSEHYAGRTSGRKNEQFF. The CDR3 nucleotides are TGTGCCAGCAGTGAACACTACGCGGGCCGGACTAGCGGGAGGAAAAATGAGCAGTTCTTC.

The sample holds many counts of this clonotype. This chain joins TRBV20-1 and TRBJ1-2; D is uncertain. CDR1 is DFQATT and CDR2 is SNEGSKA in the germline V gene (reference sequence). The CDR3 spans 11 residues. V lost 8 bases to trimming and J lost 5 bases, with 12 bases between them. For the CDR3, the DNA is TGCAGTCTTCAGGCGAATTATGGCTACACCTTC. Its translation is CSLQANYGYTF.

Sample share makes this clonotype medium-sized. The chain has TRBV2 and TRBJ2-7; D is perhaps TRBD2 (6 bases). Germline V gives CDR1 SNHLY, CDR2 FYNNEI. Trimming took off 3 bases at V and 2 bases at J, with 14 bases between the two ends. The CDR3 is 15 amino acids. In nucleotides, the CDR3 is TGTGCCAGCAGTGATCTCACGGGAGAGGCCTACGAGCAGTACTTC. Translated: CASSDLTGEAYEQYF.

This clonotype was recorded at least ten times. This rearrangement joins TRBV7-6 to TRBJ1-1; D perhaps matches TRBD1 (5 bases). V was shortened by 1 base and J by 4 bases, with 7 bases between the two germline ends. The germline V gene encodes CDR1 SGHVS and CDR2 FNYEAQ. The CDR3 is 13 amino acids. The CDR3 sequence: CASSLGGGTEAFF. The CDR3 DNA reads TGTGCCAGCAGCTTAGGCGGGGGCACTGAAGCTTTCTTT.

In this sample, this clonotype turned up many times. Its ends do not fully match the called genes, so a read error is possible. This chain joins TRBV5-1 and TRBJ2-1, with 9 bases matching TRBD1. Germline V lookup: CDR1 SGHRS, CDR2 YFSETQ. The CDR3 is made up of 15 amino acids. This CDR3 is CASSMDRGSYNEQFF. CDR3 nucleotide sequence: TGTGCCAGCAGCATGGACAGGGGCTCCTACAATGAGCAGTTCTTC.

This clonotype was observed at least ten times. This chain links TRBV12-3 or TRBV12-4 with TRBJ2-4, with 9 bases lining up with TRBD2. J was trimmed by 4 bases and V by 3 bases; bases with no gene match: 1. This CDR3 contains 14 residues. The CDR3 DNA sequence: TGTGCCAGCAGTTTTACTAGCGGGAAAAACATTCAGTACTTC. Residues: CASSFTSGKNIQYF.

Remarks on this clonotype: A far larger clone differs by one base, so this is likely a read error. The gene calls are TRBV25-1 and TRBJ2-1; 9 bases map to TRBD2. Trimming took 4 bases from V and 10 from J; bases not matched to a gene: 8. There are 14 residues in the CDR3. Germline CDR1 is MGHDK and CDR2 is SYGVNS. In DNA form, the CDR3 reads TGTGCCAGCAGTGGTAGCGGGAGCAAGGTCGAGCAGTTCTTC. Its protein is CASSGSGSKVEQFF.

V is TRBV28 and J is TRBJ2-2; 7 bases line up with TRBD1. Trimming cost V 10 bases and J 6 bases; bases outside gene matches: 14. Germline CDR1 MDHEN, CDR2 SYDVKM. This CDR3 is built from 15 residues. The chain's CDR3 is CANRTGTVDSGELFF. For the CDR3, the DNA is TGTGCCAACAGAACCGGGACAGTGGATTCCGGGGAGCTGTTTTTT.

About this clonotype: A far larger clone is one nucleotide away, so this likely arose from a read error. CDR3 sequence: CASSTQGFTEAFF. The CDR3 DNA sequence: TGTGCCAGCAGCACACAGGGTTTCACTGAAGCTTTCTTT. The chain uses TRBV7-9 and TRBJ1-1, with D maybe TRBD1 (6 bases). The CDR3 runs to 13 residues. V gave up 5 bases and J gave up 4 bases, with 11 bases separating them. Germline CDR1 is SEHNR and CDR2 is FQNEAQ (reference sequence). The whole variable domain, remainder taken from reference TRBV7-9 and TRBJ1-1, is DTGVSQNPRHKITKRGQNVTFRCDPISEHNRLYWYRQTLGQGPEFLTYFQNEAQLEKSRLLSDRFSAERPKGSFSTLEIQRTEQGDSAMYLCASSTQGFTEAFFGQGTRLTVV.

This clonotype appeared many times. The chain recombines TRBV2 with TRBJ2-1, with D perhaps given as TRBD1 or TRBD2 (5 bases each). Trimming shortened V by 5 bases and J by 10 bases, and 21 bases separated the two germline ends. Per germline, CDR1 SNHLY and CDR2 FYNNEI. The CDR3 consists of 15 residues. The DNA for the CDR3 is TGTGCCAGCAGTCCTGAGGGACGCGGACGGGGAGAGCAGTTCTTC. Translating it yields CASSPEGRGRGEQFF.

This clonotype has at least ten counts. V is TRBV10-3 and J is TRBJ2-2; possibly TRBD1 for D (6 bases). Trimming pared 3 bases from V and 7 bases from J, leaving 12 bases between. This CDR3 has 14 amino acids. CDR1 ENHRY and CDR2 SYGVKD come from the germline V gene. CDR3 residues: CAISDLQGGGELFF. In DNA form, the CDR3 reads TGTGCCATCAGTGACCTACAGGGCGGCGGGGAGCTGTTTTTT.

This clonotype was picked up many times. V and J are TRBV19 and TRBJ2-5; D gene ambiguous. The CDR3 consists of 11 residues. Trimming removed 7 bases from V and 5 bases from J, with 8 bases in between. The germline gives CDR1 LNHDA, CDR2 SQIVND (reference sequence). CDR3 in DNA: TGTGCCAGTAAGCTTGGGGAGACCCAGTACTTC. Residues: CASKLGETQYF.